This T cell receptor beta chain was retrieved from a study of cytomegalovirus exposure and HLA in healthy donors. Study details: The 90 to 150 validation repertoires matched the roughly 670 first-cohort repertoires in platform, a later analysis reported. Broader study findings: Reported results showed that the classifier diagnosed cytomegalovirus status with high specificity and sensitivity.

Concerning this clone: Its specificity is unknown.

Method: immunoSEQ multiplex PCR; TCRdb's copy keeps in-frame clones and lacks some. The data show tens of thousands of clones, with 90% to 95% seen just once and 2.2% held by the top ten. V shed 2 bases and J 11 bases; nucleotides not matched to a gene: 12. The germline gives CDR1 MDHEN, CDR2 SYDVKM. There are 15 residues in the CDR3. The sequenced sample consisted of PBMCs. The rearrangement uses TRBV28 and TRBJ1-1, with TRBD1 identical over 9 bases. The TCR comes from a woman under 40 in good health and CMV-seronegative. CDR3 coding DNA: TGTGCCAGCAGTTTAATGGGTGGACAGGGGTTCGGGGCTTTCTTT. Protein product: CASSLMGGQGFGAFF.